Detailed here is one TCR beta chain. Per the original methods: Scientists estimated how many nucleated cells there were by amplifying reference gene primers. Data came from immunoSEQ multiplex PCR; TCRdb stores just in-frame clones and leaves some out. Clonal size and the V and J genes are those of that table, whereas D and trimming came from the DNA. The data show some 200,000 clones, about 88% seen once. These data originate in a study of blood T cell repertoires in COVID-19. Germline loops: CDR1 MNHEY, CDR2 SMNVEV (reference sequence). V was pared by 6 bases and J by 2 bases, with 14 bases of the junction left unmatched. The CDR3 is made up of 17 amino acids.

The sequence was obtained from a man between 45 and 60 years old who had recovered from COVID-19. J is TRBJ2-7 and V is TRBV27; 9 bases match TRBD2. Sequences were obtained from peripheral blood. CDR3 region: CASRPLGLAGRTYEQYF. The CDR3 region has the DNA TGTGCCAGCAGACCCCTTGGGCTAGCGGGAAGAACCTACGAGCAGTACTTC.